One T cell receptor (beta chain) is described in this entry. Its antigen is still unknown. Profiling relied on immunoSEQ multiplex PCR, and the TCRdb table lists in-frame clones only, not all of them. Among over 100,000 clones, around 90% were seen once, and the ten largest hold around 9%. After removal of 10 bases from V and 4 bases from J, the junction contained 5 bases not matched to a gene. Germline CDR1 is MDHEN and CDR2 is SYDVKM. The CDR3 loop spans 13 amino acids. The data stem from a study of T cell responses to AZD1222 COVID-19 vaccine. General study results and limits: Repertoire sampling occurred only after the peak T cell response. The study reported that nearly half of spike-specific TCRs target unmutated variant regions. Donors were chiefly white British, with a greater number of females, and clonal diversity was perhaps underestimated.

This specimen consisted of peripheral blood, obtained on day 0 of AZD1222 vaccination. The V gene is TRBV28, the J gene TRBJ1-5; 9 nucleotides align to TRBD1. The sequence came from an adult in good health. CDR3 sequence (DNA): TGTGCCATTGCGACAGGGGGGAATCAGCCCCAGCATTTT. Amino acids: CAIATGGNQPQHF.